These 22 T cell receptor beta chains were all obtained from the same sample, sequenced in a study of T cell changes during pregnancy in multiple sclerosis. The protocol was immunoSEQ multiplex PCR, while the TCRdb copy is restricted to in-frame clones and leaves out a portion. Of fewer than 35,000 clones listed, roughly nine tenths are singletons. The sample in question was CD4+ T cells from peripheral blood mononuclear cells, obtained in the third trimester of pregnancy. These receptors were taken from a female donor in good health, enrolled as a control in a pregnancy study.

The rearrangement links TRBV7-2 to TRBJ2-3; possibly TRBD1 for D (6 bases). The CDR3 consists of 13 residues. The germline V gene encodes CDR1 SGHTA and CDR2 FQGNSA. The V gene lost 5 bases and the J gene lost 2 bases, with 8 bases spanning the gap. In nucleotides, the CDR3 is TGTGCCAGCAGCGGGGGCCTCACAGATACGCAGTATTTT. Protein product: CASSGGLTDTQYF.

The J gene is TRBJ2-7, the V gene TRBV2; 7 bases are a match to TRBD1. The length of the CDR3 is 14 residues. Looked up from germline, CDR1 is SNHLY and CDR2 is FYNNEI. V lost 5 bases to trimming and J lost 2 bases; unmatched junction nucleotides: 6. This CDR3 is CASSTGQLTYEQYF. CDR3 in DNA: TGTGCCAGCAGTACGGGACAGTTGACCTACGAGCAGTACTTC.

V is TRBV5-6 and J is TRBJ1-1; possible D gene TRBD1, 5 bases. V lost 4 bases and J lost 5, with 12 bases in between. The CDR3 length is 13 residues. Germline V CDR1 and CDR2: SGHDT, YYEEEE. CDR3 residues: CASSLPRGTEAFF. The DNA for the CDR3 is TGTGCCAGCAGCCTTCCCCGGGGGACTGAAGCTTTCTTT. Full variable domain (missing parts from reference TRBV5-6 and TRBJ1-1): DAGVTQSPTHLIKTRGQQVTLRCSPKSGHDTVSWYQQALGQGPQFIFQYYEEEERQRGNFPDRFSGHQFPNYSSELNVNALLLGDSALYLCASSLPRGTEAFFGQGTRLTVV.

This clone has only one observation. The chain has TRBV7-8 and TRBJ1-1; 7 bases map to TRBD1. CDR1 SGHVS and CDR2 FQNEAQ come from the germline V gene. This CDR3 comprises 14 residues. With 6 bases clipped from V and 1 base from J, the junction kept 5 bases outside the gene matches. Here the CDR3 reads CASSLGQQNTEAFF. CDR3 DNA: TGTGCCAGCAGTCTGGGACAGCAGAACACTGAAGCTTTCTTT.

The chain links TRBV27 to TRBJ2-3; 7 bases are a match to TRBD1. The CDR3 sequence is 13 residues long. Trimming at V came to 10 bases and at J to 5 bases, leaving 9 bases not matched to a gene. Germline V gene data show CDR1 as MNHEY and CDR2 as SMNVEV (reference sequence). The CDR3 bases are TGTGCCACCAGACAGGGCTCTGAAGATACGCAGTATTTT. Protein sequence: CATRQGSEDTQYF.

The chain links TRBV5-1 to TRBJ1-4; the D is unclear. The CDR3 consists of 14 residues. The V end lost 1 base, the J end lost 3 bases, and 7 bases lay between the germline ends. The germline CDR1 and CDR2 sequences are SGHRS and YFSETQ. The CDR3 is CASSLREANEKLFF. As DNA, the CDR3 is TGCGCCAGCAGCTTGAGGGAGGCTAATGAAAAACTGTTTTTT.

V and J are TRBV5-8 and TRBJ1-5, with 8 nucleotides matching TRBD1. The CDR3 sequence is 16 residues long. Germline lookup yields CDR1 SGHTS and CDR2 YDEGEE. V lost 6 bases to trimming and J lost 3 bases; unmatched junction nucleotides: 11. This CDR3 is CASNKRDRPFNQPQHF. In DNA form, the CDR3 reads TGTGCCAGCAACAAACGGGACAGGCCCTTCAATCAGCCCCAGCATTTT.

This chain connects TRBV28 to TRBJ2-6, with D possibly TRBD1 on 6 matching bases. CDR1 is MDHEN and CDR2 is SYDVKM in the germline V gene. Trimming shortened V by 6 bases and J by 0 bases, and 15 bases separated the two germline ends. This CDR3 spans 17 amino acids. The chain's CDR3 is CASSQQDSSSGANVLTF. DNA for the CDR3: TGTGCCAGCAGCCAACAGGACAGTAGCTCTGGGGCCAACGTCCTGACTTTC. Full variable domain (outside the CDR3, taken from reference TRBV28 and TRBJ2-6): DVKVTQSSRYLVKRTGEKVFLECVQDMDHENMFWYRQDPGLGLRLIYFSYDVKMKEKGDIPEGYSVSREKKERFSLILESASTNQTSMYLCASSQQDSSSGANVLTFGAGSRLTVL.

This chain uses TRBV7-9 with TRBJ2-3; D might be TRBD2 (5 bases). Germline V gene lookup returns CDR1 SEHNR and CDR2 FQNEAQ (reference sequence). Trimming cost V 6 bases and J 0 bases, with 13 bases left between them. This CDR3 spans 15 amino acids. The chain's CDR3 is CASSEGASSTDTQYF. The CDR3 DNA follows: TGTGCCAGCAGTGAGGGAGCGTCGAGCACAGATACGCAGTATTTT.

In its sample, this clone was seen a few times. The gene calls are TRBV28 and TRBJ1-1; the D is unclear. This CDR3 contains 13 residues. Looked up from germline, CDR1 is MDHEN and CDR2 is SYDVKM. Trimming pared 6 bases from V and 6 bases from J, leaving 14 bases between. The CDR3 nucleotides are TGTGCCAGCAGCCAGTTAGCCCCTGCTGAAGCTTTCTTT. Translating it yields CASSQLAPAEAFF.

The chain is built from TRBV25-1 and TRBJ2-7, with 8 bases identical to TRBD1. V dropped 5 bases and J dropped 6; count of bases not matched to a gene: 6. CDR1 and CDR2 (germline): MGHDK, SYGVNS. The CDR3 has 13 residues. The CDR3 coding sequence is TGTGCCAGCAGTCCAAAGACAGGGGCCGAGCAGTACTTC. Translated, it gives CASSPKTGAEQYF.

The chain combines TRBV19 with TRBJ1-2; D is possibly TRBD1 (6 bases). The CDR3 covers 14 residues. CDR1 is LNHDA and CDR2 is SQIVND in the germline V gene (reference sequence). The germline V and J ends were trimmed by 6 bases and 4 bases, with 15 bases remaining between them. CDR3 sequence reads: CASRRVGGSYGYTF. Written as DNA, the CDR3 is TGTGCCAGTAGGAGGGTAGGGGGAAGCTATGGCTACACCTTC.

Here the CDR3 DNA reads TGTGCCACCAAGAGGACTAGCGGGGGTGCTGGCACCGGGGAGCTGTTTTTT. Encoded protein: CATKRTSGGAGTGELFF. J is TRBJ2-2 and V is TRBV2; 13 bases line up with TRBD2. Germline lookup yields CDR1 SNHLY and CDR2 FYNNEI. V lost 10 bases and J lost 4; bases outside the gene matches: 12. The CDR3 loop spans 17 amino acids.

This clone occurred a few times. DNA for the CDR3: TGTGCCACCAGCAGAGATAAAGGACAAGCCTACGAGCAGTACTTC. Protein product: CATSRDKGQAYEQYF. The J gene is TRBJ2-7, the V gene TRBV15, with D possibly matching TRBD1 (5 bases). The CDR3 loop spans 15 amino acids. V dropped 0 bases and J dropped 2 bases, with 11 bases sitting between them. From germline, CDR1 is LNHNV and CDR2 YYDKDF (reference sequence). Full variable domain (rest looked up from reference TRBV15 and TRBJ2-7): DAMVIQNPRYQVTQFGKPVTLSCSQTLNHNVMYWYQQKSSQAPKLLFHYYDKDFNNEADTPDNFQSRRPNTSFCFLDIRSPGLGDTAMYLCATSRDKGQAYEQYFGPGTRLTVT.

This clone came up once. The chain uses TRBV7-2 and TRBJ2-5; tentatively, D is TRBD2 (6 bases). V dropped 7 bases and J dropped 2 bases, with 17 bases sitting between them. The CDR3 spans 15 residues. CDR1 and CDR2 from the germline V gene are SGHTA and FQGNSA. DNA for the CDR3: TGTGCCAGCAACCCTGGGAGGCGCGGGCAAGAGACCCAGTACTTC. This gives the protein CASNPGRRGQETQYF. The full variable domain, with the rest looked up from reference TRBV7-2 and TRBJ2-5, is GAGVSQSPSNKVTEKGKDVELRCDPISGHTALYWYRQSLGQGLEFLIYFQGNSAPDKSGLPSDRFSAERTGGSVSTLTIQRTQQEDSAVYLCASNPGRRGQETQYFGPGTRLLVL.

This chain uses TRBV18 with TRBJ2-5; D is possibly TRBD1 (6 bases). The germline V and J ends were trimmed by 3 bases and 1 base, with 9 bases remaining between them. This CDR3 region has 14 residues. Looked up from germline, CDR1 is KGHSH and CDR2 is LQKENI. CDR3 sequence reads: CASSPSRGQETQYF. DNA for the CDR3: TGTGCCAGCTCACCTTCCAGGGGCCAAGAGACCCAGTACTTC.

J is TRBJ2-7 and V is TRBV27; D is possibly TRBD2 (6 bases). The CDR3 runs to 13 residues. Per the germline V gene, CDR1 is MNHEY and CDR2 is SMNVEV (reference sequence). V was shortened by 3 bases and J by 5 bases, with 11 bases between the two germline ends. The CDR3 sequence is CASSFDGGDEQYF. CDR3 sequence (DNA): TGTGCCAGCAGTTTCGACGGAGGGGACGAGCAGTACTTC.

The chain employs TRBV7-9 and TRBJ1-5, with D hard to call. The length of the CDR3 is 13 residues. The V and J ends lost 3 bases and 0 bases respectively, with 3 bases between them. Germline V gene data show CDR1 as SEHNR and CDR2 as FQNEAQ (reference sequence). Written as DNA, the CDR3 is TGTGCCAGCAGCTTCGGTAGCAATCAGCCCCAGCATTTT. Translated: CASSFGSNQPQHF.

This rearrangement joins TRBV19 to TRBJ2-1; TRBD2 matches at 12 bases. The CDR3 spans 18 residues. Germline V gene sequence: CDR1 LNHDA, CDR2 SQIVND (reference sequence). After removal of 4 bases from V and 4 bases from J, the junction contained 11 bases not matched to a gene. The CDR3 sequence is CASSTGLAGKGKYNEQFF. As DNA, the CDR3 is TGTGCCAGTAGTACAGGACTAGCGGGGAAGGGAAAATACAATGAGCAGTTCTTC.

Here the CDR3 reads CASSLAGTNTEAFF. The CDR3, as DNA: TGTGCCAGCAGCTTAGCAGGAACGAACACTGAAGCTTTCTTT. V and J are TRBV11-2 and TRBJ1-1; D uncertain. The germline V gene encodes CDR1 SGHAT and CDR2 FQNNGV. This CDR3 comprises 14 residues. V was clipped by 1 base and J by 1 base, with 7 bases between them.

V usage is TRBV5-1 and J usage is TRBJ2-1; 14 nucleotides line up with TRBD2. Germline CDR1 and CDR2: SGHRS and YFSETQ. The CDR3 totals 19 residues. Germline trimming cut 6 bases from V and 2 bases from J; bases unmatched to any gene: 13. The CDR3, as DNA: TGCGCCAGCAAGGGACACCACGCGGGACTAGCGGGAGCCTACAATGAGCAGTTCTTC. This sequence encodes CASKGHHAGLAGAYNEQFF.

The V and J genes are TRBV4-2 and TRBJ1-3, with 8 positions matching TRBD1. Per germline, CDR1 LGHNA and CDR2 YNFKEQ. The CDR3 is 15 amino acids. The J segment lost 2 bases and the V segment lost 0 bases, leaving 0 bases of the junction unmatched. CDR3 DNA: TGTGCCAGCAGCCAAGAGGACAGGGCTGGAAACACCATATATTTT. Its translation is CASSQEDRAGNTIYF.